This record concerns one T cell receptor (beta chain) sequence. No cognate antigen has been identified for it. Per-base qualities were not stored, and no clone one base away is much larger. Including the terminal cysteine and phenylalanine, the CDR3 comprises 11 residues. The retained sequence is limited to the CDR3, 33 bases, with the frame set at the first base. For CDR1 and CDR2, the germline V gene lists SGHRS and YFSETQ. Deletion took 5 bases off V and 7 bases off J, with a span of 9 bases between the germline ends. Whole blood was collected in K2EDTA tubes by collaborating institutions according to the institutions' own protocols. Collaborator samples were shipped for TCRbeta analysis as frozen whole blood, isolated PBMCs, or DNA extracted from either sample type. TCRbeta CDR3 regions were amplified from genomic DNA by means of the immunoSEQ Assay, a bias-controlled multiplex PCR. The authors' analysis ran thus. Within the assay, amplification of reference gene primers was used to estimate how many nucleated cells each sample contained. To quantify the absolute abundance of each unique TCRbeta CDR3 rearrangement, sequence reads were collapsed and filtered. For each sample, productive Simpson clonality was calculated as the square root of Simpson's diversity index over productive rearrangements. In its TCRdb copy, this immuneACCESS table keeps in-frame sequences only and misses some clones. Where compared with another copy, unresolved V genes explain less than half of these, and the others have no known cause. The DNA gave D and trimming, while V, J and clone size come from that table. This sample has 400,000 to 450,000 clones in its table, and about nine tenths of those were observed once. The top ten clones comprise about 1.5% of the sample.

These data originate in a study of blood T cell repertoires in COVID-19 (dated by TCRdb to between 2020 and 2021). As for the study more broadly: The collaborator samples originated in the United States, Italy and Spain and spanned the acute and convalescent phases of COVID-19. The prospective study material was composed of cDNA or gDNA derived from T cells, B-cell-depleted T cells, or PBMCs. The dataset comprised deeply sampled blood TCRbeta repertoires from subjects exposed to, actively infected with, or recovered from COVID-19. A freely available public database, intended as a resource for researchers studying the immune response to SARS-CoV-2, is where the repertoires were released. Samples came from the ongoing ImmuneRACE study (first 160 participants) plus 1,254 subjects from 6 global collaborators. A de-identified subject ID, COVID-19 status, age in years and sex were almost always included in the sample metadata. Where available, HLA class I and class II types were taken from metadata supplied by the sample provider and were not determined by assay-based typing. The research as a whole found: How much clinical and demographic metadata was included differed by source and by participant, and the metadata was provided uncurated.

The clonotype originates from a woman aged 30 to 39 with active or convalescent COVID-19. The chain couples TRBV5-1 to TRBJ1-2, with a tentative D gene TRBD1 over 6 matching bases. Input material: peripheral blood. In nucleotides, the sequence is TGCGCCAGCAGAAACAGGGCTGGCTACACCTTC. Its product reads: CASRNRAGYTF.